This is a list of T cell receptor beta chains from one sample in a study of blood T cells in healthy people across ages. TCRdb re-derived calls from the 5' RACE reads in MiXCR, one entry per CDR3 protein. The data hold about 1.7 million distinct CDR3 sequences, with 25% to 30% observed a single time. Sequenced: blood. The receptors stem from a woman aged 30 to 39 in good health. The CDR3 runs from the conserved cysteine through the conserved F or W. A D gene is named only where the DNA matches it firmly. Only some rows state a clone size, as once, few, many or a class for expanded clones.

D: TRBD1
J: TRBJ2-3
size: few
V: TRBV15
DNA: TGTGCCACCAGCAGAATTGGACAGGGAGGTAGGGATACGCAGTATTTT
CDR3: CATSRIGQGGRDTQYF

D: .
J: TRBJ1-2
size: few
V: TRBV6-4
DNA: TGTGCCAGCCCACGAGGGGTGGGGGATTATGGCTACACCTTC
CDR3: CASPRGVGDYGYTF

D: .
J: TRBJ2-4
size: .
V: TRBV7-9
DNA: TGTGCCAGCAGCACCACCGGGGGTGCAGTGGACATTCAGTACTTC
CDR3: CASSTTGGAVDIQYF

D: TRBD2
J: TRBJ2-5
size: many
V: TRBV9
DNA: TGTGCCAGCAGCGGATATAGCGGGGCTCGGGAGACCCAGTACTTC
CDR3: CASSGYSGARETQYF

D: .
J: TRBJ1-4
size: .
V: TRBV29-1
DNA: TGCAGCGCCAGAGACGAAAGAGGTGAAAAACTGTTTTTT
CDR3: CSARDERGEKLFF

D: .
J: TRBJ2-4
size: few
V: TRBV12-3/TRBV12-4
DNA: TGTGCCAGCGCGACTGCCGGTTGGGCCAAAAACATTCAGTACTTC
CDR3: CASATAGWAKNIQYF

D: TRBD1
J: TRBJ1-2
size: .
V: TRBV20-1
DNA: TGCAGTGCTAGAGACAGGGGGGTAAGCTACACCTTC
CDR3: CSARDRGVSYTF

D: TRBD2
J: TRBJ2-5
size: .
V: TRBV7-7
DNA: TGTGCCAGCAGCTTAACTAGCGGGCCGACAGAGACCCAGTACTTC
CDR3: CASSLTSGPTETQYF

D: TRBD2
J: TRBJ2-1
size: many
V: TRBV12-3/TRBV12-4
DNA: TGTGCCAGCAGTTTATGGACTAGCAACAATGAGCAGTTCTTC
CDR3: CASSLWTSNNEQFF

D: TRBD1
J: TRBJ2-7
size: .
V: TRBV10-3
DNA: TGTGCCATCAGTGCAGGACAGGGTTACAATGAGCAGTACTTC
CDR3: CAISAGQGYNEQYF

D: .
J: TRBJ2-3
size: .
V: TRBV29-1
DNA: TGCAGCGTCGAAAAGGGGGGGCAGAACTTGGATACGCAGTATTTT
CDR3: CSVEKGGQNLDTQYF

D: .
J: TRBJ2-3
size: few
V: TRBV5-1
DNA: TGCGCCAGCAGTTCGGAAGGGGCGACTACAGATACGCAGTATTTT
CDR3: CASSSEGATTDTQYF

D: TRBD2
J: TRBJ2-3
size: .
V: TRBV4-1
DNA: TGCGCCAGCAGCCAAACCCTTATAGCGGGAACGCAGTATTTT
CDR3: CASSQTLIAGTQYF

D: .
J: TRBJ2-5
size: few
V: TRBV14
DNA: TGTGCCAGCAGCCCCGGGATCTTCCTGGGGGAGACCCAGTACTTC
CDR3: CASSPGIFLGETQYF

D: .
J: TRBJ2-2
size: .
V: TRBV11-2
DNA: TGTGCCAGCAGCTTAGAGTTAGAGTACGCGGTCACCGGGGAGCTGTTTTTT
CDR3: CASSLELEYAVTGELFF

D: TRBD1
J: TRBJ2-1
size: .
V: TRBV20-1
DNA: TGCAGTGCTCGTGGGGCAGGGGGTTCCCCGGAAGGTGAGCAGGTCTTC
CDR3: CSARGAGGSPEGEQVF

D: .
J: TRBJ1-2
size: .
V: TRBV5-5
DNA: TGTGCCAGCAGCTTGGGACTAGACTTGAATGGCTACACCTTC
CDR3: CASSLGLDLNGYTF

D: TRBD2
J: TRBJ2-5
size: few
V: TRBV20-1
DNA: TGCAGTGCTTACCGCAGGGAGGGGGAGACCCAGTACTTC
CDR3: CSAYRREGETQYF

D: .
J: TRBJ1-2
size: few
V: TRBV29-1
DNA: TGCAGCGTTGAAAAGGACGAGCGCGGCAGAGCCGTAAGTGGCTACACCTTC
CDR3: CSVEKDERGRAVSGYTF

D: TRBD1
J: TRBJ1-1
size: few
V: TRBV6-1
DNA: TGTGCCGGACAGGGACTCACGAACACTGAAGCTTTCTTT
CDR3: CAGQGLTNTEAFF

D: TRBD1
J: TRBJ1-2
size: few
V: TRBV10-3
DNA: TGTGCCATCAGTGGACAGGGGACTAACTATGGCTACACCTTC
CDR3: CAISGQGTNYGYTF

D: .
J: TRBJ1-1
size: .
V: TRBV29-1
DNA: TGCAGCGTTGGGGGGTCCATCTACGTTTTCTTT
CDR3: CSVGGSIYVFF